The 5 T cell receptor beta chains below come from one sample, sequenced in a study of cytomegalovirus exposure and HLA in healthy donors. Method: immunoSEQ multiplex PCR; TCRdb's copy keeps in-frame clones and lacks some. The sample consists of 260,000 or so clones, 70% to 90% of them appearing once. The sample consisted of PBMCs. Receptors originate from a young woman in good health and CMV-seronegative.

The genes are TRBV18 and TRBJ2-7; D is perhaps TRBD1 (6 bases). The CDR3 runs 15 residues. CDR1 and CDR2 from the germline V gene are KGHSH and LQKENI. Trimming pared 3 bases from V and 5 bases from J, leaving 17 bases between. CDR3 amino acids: CASSPMWQGIHEQYF. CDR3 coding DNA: TGTGCCAGCTCACCCATGTGGCAGGGGATCCACGAGCAGTACTTC.

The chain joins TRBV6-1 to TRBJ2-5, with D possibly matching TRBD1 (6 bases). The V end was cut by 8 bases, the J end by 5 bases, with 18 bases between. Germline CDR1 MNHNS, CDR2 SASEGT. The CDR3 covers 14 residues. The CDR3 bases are TGTGCCAGCGTAGACAGGAACTCTGGGGAGACCCAGTACTTC. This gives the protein CASVDRNSGETQYF.

The CDR3 here is CSVEMAGSGNTIYF. The CDR3 DNA is TGCAGCGTTGAGATGGCGGGCTCTGGAAACACCATATATTTT. The rearrangement uses TRBV29-1 and TRBJ1-3; D unresolved. The germline V and J ends were trimmed by 3 bases and 0 bases, with 9 bases remaining between them. The CDR3 spans 14 residues. Germline CDR1 and CDR2: SQVTM and ANQGSEA.

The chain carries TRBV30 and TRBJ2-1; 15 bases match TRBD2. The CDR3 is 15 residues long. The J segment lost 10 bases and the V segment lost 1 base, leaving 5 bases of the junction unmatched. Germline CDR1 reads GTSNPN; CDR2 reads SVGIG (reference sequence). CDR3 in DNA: TGTGCCTGGAGTGATGGACTAGCGGGAGGGGAAGAGCAGTTCTTC. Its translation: CAWSDGLAGGEEQFF.

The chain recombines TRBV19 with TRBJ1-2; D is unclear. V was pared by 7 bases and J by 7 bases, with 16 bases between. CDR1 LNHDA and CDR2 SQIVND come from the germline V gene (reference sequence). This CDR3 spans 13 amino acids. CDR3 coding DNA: TGTGCCAGTACTCCTTGGGAGGGTTTTGGCTACACCTTC. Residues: CASTPWEGFGYTF.